Listed here is a single T cell receptor (beta chain). As yet, its antigen is unknown. This sample is part of a study of T-cell memory formation after mild COVID-19. Study details: There were largely donor-specific TCR clusters. Study results and caveats: Researchers found some responding clones in pre-infection memory, a sign that cross-reactive memory joined.

Constant-segment-primed 5'RACE gave TCR alpha and TCR beta cDNA libraries with sample barcodes and UMIs. From the 5' RACE reads, TCRdb called clonotypes with MiXCR, one entry per CDR3 protein. The sample lists around 390,000 distinct CDR3 sequences, more than 15% occurring once. Germline V gene lookup returns CDR1 LGHNA and CDR2 YNFKEQ. The junction had 6 bases not matched to a gene; V was cut back by 1 base and J by 6 bases. The CDR3 is made up of 16 amino acids. The TCR comes from a man younger than 35 who had mild COVID-19 (a few samples of this study predate the infection). Cell type and time point are not known. Sequences were obtained from PBMCs or a T cell subset sorted from them (not recorded which). This chain uses TRBV4-2 with TRBJ2-3, with 11 positions matching TRBD2. The CDR3 sequence is CASSQGIAGGPDTQYF. The CDR3, as DNA: TGTGCCAGCAGCCAAGGGATAGCGGGGGGGCCTGATACGCAGTATTTT.